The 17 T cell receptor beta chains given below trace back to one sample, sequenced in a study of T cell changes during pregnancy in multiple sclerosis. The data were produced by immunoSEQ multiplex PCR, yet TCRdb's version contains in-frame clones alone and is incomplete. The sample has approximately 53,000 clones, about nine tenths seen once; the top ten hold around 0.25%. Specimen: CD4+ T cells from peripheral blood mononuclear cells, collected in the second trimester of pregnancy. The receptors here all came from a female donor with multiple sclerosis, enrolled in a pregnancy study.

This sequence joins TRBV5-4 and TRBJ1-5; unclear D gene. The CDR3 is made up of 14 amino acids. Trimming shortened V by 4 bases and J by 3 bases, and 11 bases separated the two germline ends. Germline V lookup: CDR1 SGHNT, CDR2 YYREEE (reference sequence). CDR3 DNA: TGTGCCAGCAGCAGCAAAGGAGACAATCAGCCCCAGCATTTT. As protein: CASSSKGDNQPQHF. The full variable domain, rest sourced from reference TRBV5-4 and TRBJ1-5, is ETGVTQSPTHLIKTRGQQVTLRCSSQSGHNTVSWYQQALGQGPQFIFQYYREEENGRGNFPPRFSGLQFPNYSSELNVNALELDDSALYLCASSSKGDNQPQHFGDGTRLSIL.

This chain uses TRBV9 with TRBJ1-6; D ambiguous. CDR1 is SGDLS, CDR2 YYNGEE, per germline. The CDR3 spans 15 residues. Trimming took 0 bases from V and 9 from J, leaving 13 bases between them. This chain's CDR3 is CASSVDVSGISPLHF. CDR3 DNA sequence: TGTGCCAGCAGCGTAGACGTATCCGGTATTTCACCCCTCCACTTT.

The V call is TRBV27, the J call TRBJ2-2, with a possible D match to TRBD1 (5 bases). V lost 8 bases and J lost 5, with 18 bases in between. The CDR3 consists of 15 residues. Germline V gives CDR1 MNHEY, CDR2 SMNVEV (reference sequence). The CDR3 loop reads CASSLAQGWTGELFF. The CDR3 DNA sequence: TGTGCCAGCTCCCTCGCCCAGGGCTGGACCGGGGAGCTGTTTTTT.

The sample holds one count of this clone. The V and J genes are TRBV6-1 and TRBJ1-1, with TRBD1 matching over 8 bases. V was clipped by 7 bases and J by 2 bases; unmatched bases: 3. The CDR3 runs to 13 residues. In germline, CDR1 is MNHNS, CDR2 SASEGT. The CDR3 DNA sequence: TGTGCCAGCACCGACAGGGGCAACACTGAAGCTTTCTTT. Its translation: CASTDRGNTEAFF.

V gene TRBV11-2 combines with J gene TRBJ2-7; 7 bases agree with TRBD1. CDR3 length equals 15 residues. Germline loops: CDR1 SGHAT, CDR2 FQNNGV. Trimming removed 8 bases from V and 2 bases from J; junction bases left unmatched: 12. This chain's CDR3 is CASALFTGATYEQYF. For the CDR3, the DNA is TGTGCCAGCGCACTCTTCACAGGGGCCACCTACGAGCAGTACTTC.

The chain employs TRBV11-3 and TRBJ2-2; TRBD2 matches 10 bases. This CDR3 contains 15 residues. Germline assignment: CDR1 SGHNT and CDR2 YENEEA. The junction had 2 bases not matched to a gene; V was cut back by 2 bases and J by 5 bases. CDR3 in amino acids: CASSLSLAGTGELFF. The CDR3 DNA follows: TGTGCCAGCAGCTTATCACTAGCGGGGACCGGGGAGCTGTTTTTT.

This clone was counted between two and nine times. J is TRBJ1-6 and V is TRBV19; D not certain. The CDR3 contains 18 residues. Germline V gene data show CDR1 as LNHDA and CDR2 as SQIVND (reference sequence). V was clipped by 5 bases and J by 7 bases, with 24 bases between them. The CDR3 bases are TGTGCCAGTAGTGATTACGCCATTGCCCAACTCGTGAATTCACCCCTCCACTTT. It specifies CASSDYAIAQLVNSPLHF.

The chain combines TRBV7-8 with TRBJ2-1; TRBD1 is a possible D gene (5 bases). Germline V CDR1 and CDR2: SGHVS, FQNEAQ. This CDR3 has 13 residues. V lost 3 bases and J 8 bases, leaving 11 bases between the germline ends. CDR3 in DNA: TGTGCCAGCAGCTTTAGGGGCTCTCATGAGCAGTTCTTC. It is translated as CASSFRGSHEQFF.

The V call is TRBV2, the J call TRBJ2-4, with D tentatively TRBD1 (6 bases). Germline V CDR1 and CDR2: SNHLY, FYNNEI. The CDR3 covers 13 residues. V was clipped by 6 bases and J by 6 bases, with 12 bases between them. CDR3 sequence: CASSGTFTNIQYF. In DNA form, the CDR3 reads TGTGCCAGCAGCGGGACATTTACAAACATTCAGTACTTC.

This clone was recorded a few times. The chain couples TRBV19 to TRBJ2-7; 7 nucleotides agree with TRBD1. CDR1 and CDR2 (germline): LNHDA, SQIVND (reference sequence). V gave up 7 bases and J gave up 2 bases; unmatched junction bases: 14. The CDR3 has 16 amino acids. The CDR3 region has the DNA TGTGCCAGTAAGAGTGGGGGCACAGGGGTCCCCTACGAGCAGTACTTC. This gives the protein CASKSGGTGVPYEQYF.

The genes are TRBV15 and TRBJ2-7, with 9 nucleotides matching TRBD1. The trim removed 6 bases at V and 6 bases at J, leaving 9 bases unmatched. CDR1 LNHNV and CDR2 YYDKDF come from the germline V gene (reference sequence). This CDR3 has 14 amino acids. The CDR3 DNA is TGTGCCACCAGTCTCCGGGACAGGGTATTCGAGCAGTACTTC. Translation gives CATSLRDRVFEQYF. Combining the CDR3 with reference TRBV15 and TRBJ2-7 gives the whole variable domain DAMVIQNPRYQVTQFGKPVTLSCSQTLNHNVMYWYQQKSSQAPKLLFHYYDKDFNNEADTPDNFQSRRPNTSFCFLDIRSPGLGDTAMYLCATSLRDRVFEQYFGPGTRLTVT.

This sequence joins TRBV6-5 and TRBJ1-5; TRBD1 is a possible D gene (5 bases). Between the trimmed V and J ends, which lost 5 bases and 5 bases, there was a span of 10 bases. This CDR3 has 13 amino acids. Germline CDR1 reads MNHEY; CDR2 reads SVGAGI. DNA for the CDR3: TGTGCCAGCAGTCTAGACAGATATCAGCCCCAGCATTTT. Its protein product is CASSLDRYQPQHF.

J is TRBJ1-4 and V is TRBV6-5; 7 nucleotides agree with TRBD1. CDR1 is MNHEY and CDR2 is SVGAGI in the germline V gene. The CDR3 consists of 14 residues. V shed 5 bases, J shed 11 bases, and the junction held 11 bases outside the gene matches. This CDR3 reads CASSADRVVWKLFF. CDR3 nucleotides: TGTGCCAGCAGTGCCGACAGGGTGGTTTGGAAACTGTTTTTT.

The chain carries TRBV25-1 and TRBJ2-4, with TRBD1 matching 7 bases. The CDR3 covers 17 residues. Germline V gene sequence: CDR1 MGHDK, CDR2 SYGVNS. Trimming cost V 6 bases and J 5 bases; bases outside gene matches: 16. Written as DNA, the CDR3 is TGTGCCAGCAGAGGTCCCGAAGGGGGCCTTCAAGAAAACATTCAGTACTTC. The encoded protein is CASRGPEGGLQENIQYF.

The CDR3 region is CAISESKGAEAFF. In DNA form, the CDR3 reads TGTGCCATCAGTGAGTCGAAGGGGGCTGAAGCTTTCTTT. The chain is built from TRBV10-3 and TRBJ1-1; possibly TRBD1 for D (6 bases). The V gene lost 0 bases and the J gene lost 6 bases, with 8 bases spanning the gap. From germline, CDR1 is ENHRY and CDR2 SYGVKD. The CDR3 consists of 13 residues.

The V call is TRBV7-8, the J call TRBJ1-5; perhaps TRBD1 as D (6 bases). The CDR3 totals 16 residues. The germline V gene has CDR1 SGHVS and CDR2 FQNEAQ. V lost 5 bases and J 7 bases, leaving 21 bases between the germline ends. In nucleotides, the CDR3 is TGTGCCAGCAGCCATACCCCGACAGGTCGGGACCAGCCCCAGCATTTT. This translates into CASSHTPTGRDQPQHF.

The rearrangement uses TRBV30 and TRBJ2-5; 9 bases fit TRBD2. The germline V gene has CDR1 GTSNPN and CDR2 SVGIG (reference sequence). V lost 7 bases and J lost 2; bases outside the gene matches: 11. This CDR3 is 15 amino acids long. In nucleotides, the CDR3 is TGTGCCTCCCAAAGCGGGGGGCTTTTACAAGAGACCCAGTACTTC. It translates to CASQSGGLLQETQYF.